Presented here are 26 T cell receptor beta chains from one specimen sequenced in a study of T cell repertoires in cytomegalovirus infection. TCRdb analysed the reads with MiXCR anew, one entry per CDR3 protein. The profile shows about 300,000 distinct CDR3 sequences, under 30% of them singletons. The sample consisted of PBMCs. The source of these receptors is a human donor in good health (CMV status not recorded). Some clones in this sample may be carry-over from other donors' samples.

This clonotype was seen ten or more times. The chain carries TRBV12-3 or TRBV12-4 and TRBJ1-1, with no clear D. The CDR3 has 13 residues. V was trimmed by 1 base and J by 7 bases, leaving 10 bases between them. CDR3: CASSLGPADEAFF. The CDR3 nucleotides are TGTGCCAGCAGTTTAGGGCCAGCAGATGAAGCTTTCTTT.

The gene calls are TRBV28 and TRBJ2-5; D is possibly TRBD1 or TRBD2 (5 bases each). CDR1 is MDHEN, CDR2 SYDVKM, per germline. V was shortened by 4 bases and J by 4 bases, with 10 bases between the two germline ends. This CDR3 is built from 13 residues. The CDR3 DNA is TGTGCCAGCAGTTCAGGGAGAATAGAGACCCAGTACTTC. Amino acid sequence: CASSSGRIETQYF.

The CDR3 DNA sequence: TGTGCCAGCAGTTACGGTAGCGGGAGCCTTTCTGCGCAGTTCTTC. The encoded protein is CASSYGSGSLSAQFF. This chain joins TRBV6-2 or TRBV6-3 and TRBJ2-1, with 9 bases aligning to TRBD2. This CDR3 comprises 15 residues. CDR1 is MNHEY, CDR2 SVGEGT, per germline. Unmatched junction bases numbered 11, after V lost 2 bases and J lost 12 bases.

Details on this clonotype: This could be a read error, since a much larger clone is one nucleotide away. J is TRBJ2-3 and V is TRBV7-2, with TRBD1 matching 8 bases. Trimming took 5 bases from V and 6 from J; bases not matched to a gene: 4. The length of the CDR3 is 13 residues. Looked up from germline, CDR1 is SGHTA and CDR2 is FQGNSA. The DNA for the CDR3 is TGTGCCAGCAGCATGGACAGGGTTGATACGCAGTATTTT. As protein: CASSMDRVDTQYF.

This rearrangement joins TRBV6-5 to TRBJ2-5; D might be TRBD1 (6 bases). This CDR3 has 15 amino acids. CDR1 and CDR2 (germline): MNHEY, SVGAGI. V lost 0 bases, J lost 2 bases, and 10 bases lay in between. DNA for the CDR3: TGTGCCAGCAGTTACTCTAACGACAGGCAAGAGACCCAGTACTTC. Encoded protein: CASSYSNDRQETQYF.

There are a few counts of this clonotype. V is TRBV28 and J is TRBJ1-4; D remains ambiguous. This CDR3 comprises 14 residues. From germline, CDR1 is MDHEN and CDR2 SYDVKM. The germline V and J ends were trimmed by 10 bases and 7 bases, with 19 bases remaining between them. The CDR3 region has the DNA TGTGCCACCCTCCGACGGGAGCAACGTGAAAAACTGTTTTTT. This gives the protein CATLRREQREKLFF.

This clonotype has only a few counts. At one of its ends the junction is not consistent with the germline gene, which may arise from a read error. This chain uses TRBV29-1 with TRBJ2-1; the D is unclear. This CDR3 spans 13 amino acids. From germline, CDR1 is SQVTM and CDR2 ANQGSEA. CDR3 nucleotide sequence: TGCAGCGGTCGGACCCTCTCCTTCAATGAGCAGTTCTTC. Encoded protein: CSGRTLSFNEQFF.

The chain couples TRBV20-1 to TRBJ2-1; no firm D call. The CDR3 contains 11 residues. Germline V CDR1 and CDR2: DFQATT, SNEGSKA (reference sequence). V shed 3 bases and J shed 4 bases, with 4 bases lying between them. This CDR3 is CSASRYNEQFF. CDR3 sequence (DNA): TGCAGTGCTAGTAGGTACAATGAGCAGTTCTTC.

The CDR3 DNA reads TGTGCCAGCAGCCAGGACAGGATTGGCTACACCTTC. Amino acid sequence: CASSQDRIGYTF. This sequence joins TRBV7-2 and TRBJ1-2, with TRBD1 identical over 7 bases. The V gene's germline CDR1 is SGHTA and CDR2 FQGNSA. The CDR3 has 12 residues. Losses at the gene ends were 5 bases for V and 7 bases for J; bases not matched to a gene: 4.

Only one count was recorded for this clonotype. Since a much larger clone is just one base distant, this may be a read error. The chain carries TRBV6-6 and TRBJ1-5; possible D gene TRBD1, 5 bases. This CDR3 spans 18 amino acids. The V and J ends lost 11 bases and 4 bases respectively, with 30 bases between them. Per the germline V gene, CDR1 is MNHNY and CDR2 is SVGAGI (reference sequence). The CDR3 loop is CAPQAGGITHMRNQPQHF. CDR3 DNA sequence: TGTGCCCCGCAGGCTGGGGGGATAACTCACATGAGAAATCAGCCCCAGCATTTT.

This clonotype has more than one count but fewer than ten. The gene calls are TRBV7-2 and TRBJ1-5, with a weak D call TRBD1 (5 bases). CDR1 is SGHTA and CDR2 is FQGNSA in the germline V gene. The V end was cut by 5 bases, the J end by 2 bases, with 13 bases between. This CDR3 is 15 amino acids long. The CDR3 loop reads CASSNSWGGNQPQHF. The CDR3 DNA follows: TGTGCCAGCAGCAACAGCTGGGGGGGCAATCAGCCCCAGCATTTT.

The CDR3 loop reads CASSSPNRAQETQYF. The DNA of the CDR3 is TGTGCCAGCAGTTCCCCCAACAGGGCACAAGAGACCCAGTACTTC. This chain uses TRBV6-2 or TRBV6-3 with TRBJ2-5; a possible D gene is TRBD1 (6 bases). Germline V lookup: CDR1 MNHEY, CDR2 SVGEGT. The CDR3 runs 15 residues. The V end lost 4 bases, the J end lost 2 bases, and 14 bases lay between the germline ends.

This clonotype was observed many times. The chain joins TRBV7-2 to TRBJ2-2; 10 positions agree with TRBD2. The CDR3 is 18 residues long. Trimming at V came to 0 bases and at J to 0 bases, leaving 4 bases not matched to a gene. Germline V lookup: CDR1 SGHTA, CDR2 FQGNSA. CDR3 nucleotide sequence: TGTGCCAGCAGCTTAGCGTGGACTAGCGGTTCGAACACCGGGGAGCTGTTTTTT. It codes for CASSLAWTSGSNTGELFF.

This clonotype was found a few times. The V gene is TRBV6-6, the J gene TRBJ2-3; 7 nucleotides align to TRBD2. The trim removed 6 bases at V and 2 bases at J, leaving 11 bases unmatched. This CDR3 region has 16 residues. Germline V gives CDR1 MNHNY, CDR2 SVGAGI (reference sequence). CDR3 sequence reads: CASRSPNGRLTDTQYF. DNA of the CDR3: TGTGCCAGCAGATCCCCAAACGGGAGGCTCACAGATACGCAGTATTTT.

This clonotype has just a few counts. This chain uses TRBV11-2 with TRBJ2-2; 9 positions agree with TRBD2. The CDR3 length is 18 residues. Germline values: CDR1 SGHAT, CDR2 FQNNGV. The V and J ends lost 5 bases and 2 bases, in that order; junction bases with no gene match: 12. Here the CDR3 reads CASSELPGLARNTGELFF. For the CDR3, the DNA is TGTGCCAGCAGCGAGCTACCTGGACTAGCGAGAAACACCGGGGAGCTGTTTTTT.

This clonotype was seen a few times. The CDR3: CASSLSLGVGTEAFF. CDR3 bases: TGTGCCAGCAGCTTATCTCTGGGGGTTGGCACTGAAGCTTTCTTT. The rearrangement uses TRBV11-2 and TRBJ1-1; D possibly corresponds to TRBD1 (5 bases). The CDR3 is 15 amino acids. V lost 2 bases, J lost 4 bases, and 14 bases lay in between. Germline V gene sequence: CDR1 SGHAT, CDR2 FQNNGV.

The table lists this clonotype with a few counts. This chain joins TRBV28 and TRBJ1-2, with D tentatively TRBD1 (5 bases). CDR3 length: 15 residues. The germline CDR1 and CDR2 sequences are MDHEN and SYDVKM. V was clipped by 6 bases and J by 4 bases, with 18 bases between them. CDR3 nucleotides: TGTGCCAGCAGCAATGGGGCTTTCTCGCCCTATGGCTACACCTTC. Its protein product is CASSNGAFSPYGYTF.

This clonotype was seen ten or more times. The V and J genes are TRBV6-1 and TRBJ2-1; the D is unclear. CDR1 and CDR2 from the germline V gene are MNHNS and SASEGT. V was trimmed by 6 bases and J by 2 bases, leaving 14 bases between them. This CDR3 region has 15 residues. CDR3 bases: TGTGCCAGCAGGAAGGCGGCGGAACCCTACAATGAGCAGTTCTTC. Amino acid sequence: CASRKAAEPYNEQFF.

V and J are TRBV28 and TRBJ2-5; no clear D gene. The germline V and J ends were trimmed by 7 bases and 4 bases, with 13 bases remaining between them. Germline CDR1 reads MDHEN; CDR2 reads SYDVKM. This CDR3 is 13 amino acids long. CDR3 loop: CASTRPDGETQYF. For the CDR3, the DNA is TGTGCCAGCACCCGGCCGGATGGAGAGACCCAGTACTTC.

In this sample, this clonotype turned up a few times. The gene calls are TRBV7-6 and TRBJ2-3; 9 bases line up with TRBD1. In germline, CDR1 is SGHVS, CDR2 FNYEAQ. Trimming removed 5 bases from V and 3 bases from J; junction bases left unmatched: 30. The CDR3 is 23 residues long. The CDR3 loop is CASSQGGPPSKGEPGQGTDTQYF. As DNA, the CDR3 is TGTGCCAGCAGCCAAGGGGGCCCCCCCTCTAAAGGCGAACCGGGACAGGGTACAGATACGCAGTATTTT.

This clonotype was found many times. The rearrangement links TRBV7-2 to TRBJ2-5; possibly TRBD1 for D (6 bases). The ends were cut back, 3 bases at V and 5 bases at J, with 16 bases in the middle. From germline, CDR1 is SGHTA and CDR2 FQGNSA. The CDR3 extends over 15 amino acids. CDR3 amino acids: CASSFVAGQGETQYF. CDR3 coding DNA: TGTGCCAGCAGCTTTGTGGCGGGCCAGGGGGAGACCCAGTACTTC.

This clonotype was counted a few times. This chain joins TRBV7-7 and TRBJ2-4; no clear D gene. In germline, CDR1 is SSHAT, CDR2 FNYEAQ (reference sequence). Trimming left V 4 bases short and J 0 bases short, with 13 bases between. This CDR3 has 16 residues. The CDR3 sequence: CASSSRVLEAKNIQYF. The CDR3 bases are TGTGCCAGCAGCTCCCGGGTGCTTGAAGCCAAAAACATTCAGTACTTC.

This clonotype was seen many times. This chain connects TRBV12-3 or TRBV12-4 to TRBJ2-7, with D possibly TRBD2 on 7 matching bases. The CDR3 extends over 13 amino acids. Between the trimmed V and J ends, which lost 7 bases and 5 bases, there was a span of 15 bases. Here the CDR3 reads CASNFGGPDEQYF. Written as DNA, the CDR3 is TGTGCCAGCAATTTCGGGGGGCCTGACGAGCAGTACTTC.

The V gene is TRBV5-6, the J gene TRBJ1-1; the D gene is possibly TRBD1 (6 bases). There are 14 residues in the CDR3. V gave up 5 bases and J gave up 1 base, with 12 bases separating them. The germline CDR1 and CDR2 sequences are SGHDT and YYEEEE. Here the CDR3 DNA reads TGTGCCAGCAGTCGACCGACAGGGAACACTGAAGCTTTCTTT. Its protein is CASSRPTGNTEAFF.

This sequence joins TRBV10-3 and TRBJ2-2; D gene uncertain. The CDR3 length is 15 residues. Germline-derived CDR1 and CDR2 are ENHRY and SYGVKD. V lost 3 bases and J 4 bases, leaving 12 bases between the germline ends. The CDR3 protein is CAISEWMVSTGELFF. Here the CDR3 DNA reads TGTGCCATCAGTGAATGGATGGTGTCCACCGGGGAGCTGTTTTTT.

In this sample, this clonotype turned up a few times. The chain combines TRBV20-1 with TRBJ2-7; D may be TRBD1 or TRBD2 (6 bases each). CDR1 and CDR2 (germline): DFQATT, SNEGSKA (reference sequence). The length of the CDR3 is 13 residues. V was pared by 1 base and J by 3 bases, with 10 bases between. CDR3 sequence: CSARAGAIYEQYF. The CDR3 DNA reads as TGCAGTGCTAGAGCGGGGGCCATCTACGAGCAGTACTTC.